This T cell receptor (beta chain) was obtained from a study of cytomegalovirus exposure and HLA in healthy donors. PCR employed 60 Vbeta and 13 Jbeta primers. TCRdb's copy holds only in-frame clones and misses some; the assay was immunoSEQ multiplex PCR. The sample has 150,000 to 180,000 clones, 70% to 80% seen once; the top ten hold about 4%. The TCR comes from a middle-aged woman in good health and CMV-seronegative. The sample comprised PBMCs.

The CDR3 here is CASSLSGGANTGELFF. DNA for the CDR3: TGTGCCAGCAGCTTATCAGGGGGCGCGAACACCGGGGAGCTGTTTTTT. The genes are TRBV5-6 and TRBJ2-2; 8 positions agree with TRBD1. The ends lost 2 bases at V and 0 bases at J; junction bases unmatched: 3. CDR3 length equals 16 residues. Germline assignment: CDR1 SGHDT and CDR2 YYEEEE.